Below, 8 T cell receptor beta chains from the same sample are listed, as sequenced in a study of vaccination effects on CD4 cells after COVID-19 (dated by TCRdb to 2022 to 2024). In the ViraFEST assay, PBMC were stimulated with viral peptide pools, and TCR sequencing was then used to find antigen-specific CD4+ T cell clonotypes based on their expansion. After less than eleven days of culture, CD4+ T cells were isolated with the EasySep CD4+ T cell isolation kit. Two doses of either the BNT162b2 or the mRNA-1273 mRNA SARS-CoV-2 vaccine were administered to participants. These receptors' antigens are unknown. Libraries were made using the immunoSEQ multiplex PCR assay. What TCRdb holds here is the immuneACCESS table cut down to in-frame rearrangements. Part of the clones is not present; checked against another copy, under half of the missing clones reflect an unresolved V gene, and the others are unexplained. Here the sample has 25,000 to 35,000 clones; 55% to 70% occur a single time. The ten largest clones capture roughly 8.2% of the sample.

The sample was CD4+ T cells from PBMCs cultured with SARS-CoV-2 spike peptides, taken after COVID-19 vaccination. Per the publication, the cell subset or site label means: SARS-CoV-2 spike overlapping peptide pool stimulation. These receptors came from a human donor who received a COVID-19 vaccine.

The V and J genes are TRBV6-5 and TRBJ1-6; 7 nucleotides line up with TRBD1. Losses at the gene ends were 6 bases for V and 7 bases for J; bases not matched to a gene: 3. This CDR3 is 13 amino acids long. Germline CDR1 is MNHEY and CDR2 is SVGAGI. The CDR3 nucleotides are TGTGCCAGCAGGTGGACAGGCAATTCACCCCTCCACTTT. Translating gives CASRWTGNSPLHF.

The gene calls are TRBV5-1 and TRBJ2-3; 7 bases align to TRBD2. This CDR3 comprises 16 residues. The J segment lost 2 bases and the V segment lost 0 bases, leaving 6 bases of the junction unmatched. Germline-derived CDR1 and CDR2 are SGHRS and YFSETQ. The DNA of the CDR3 is TGCGCCAGCAGCTTGGGGGCACGGGGGGACACAGATACGCAGTATTTT. Protein product: CASSLGARGDTDTQYF.

This chain uses TRBV19 with TRBJ1-5; 9 nucleotides line up with TRBD1. The germline gives CDR1 LNHDA, CDR2 SQIVND (reference sequence). The trim removed 7 bases at V and 6 bases at J, leaving 10 bases unmatched. The CDR3 is 15 amino acids. CDR3 bases: TGTGCCAGTACCGGACAGGGGCTGATGGGTCAGCCCCAGCATTTT. It translates to CASTGQGLMGQPQHF.

This clone is judged medium-sized. V usage is TRBV24-1 and J usage is TRBJ1-1; 7 nucleotides match TRBD1. V shed 9 bases, J shed 8 bases, and the junction held 8 bases outside the gene matches. The CDR3 contains 12 residues. Germline CDR1 reads KGHDR; CDR2 reads SFDVKD. The CDR3 here is CATGGTDREAFF. Here the CDR3 DNA reads TGTGCCACCGGGGGCACGGACAGGGAAGCTTTCTTT.

The chain couples TRBV7-9 to TRBJ1-3, with D unclear. Trimming pared 2 bases from V and 0 bases from J, leaving 8 bases between. The CDR3 is made up of 15 amino acids. Germline loops: CDR1 SEHNR, CDR2 FQNEAQ (reference sequence). The CDR3 DNA sequence: TGTGCCAGCAGCTTAAACAGCGACTCTGGAAACACCATATATTTT. Protein: CASSLNSDSGNTIYF. Complete variable domain (other parts from reference TRBV7-9 and TRBJ1-3): DTGVSQNPRHKITKRGQNVTFRCDPISEHNRLYWYRQTLGQGPEFLTYFQNEAQLEKSRLLSDRFSAERPKGSFSTLEIQRTEQGDSAMYLCASSLNSDSGNTIYFGEGSWLTVV.

The chain recombines TRBV7-2 with TRBJ2-1; TRBD2 agrees at 7 bases. Germline values: CDR1 SGHTA, CDR2 FQGNSA. V dropped 5 bases and J dropped 5; count of bases not matched to a gene: 6. The CDR3 has 14 residues. CDR3 sequence reads: CASSPSGTNNEQFF. The CDR3 DNA sequence: TGTGCCAGCAGCCCCTCGGGGACTAACAATGAGCAGTTCTTC.

The J gene is TRBJ1-2, the V gene TRBV11-2; D is possibly TRBD1 (5 bases). The CDR3 covers 14 residues. Germline values: CDR1 SGHAT, CDR2 FQNNGV. Trimming pared 3 bases from V and 6 bases from J, leaving 14 bases between. CDR3 sequence reads: CASSLHRGIDGYTF. The DNA for the CDR3 is TGTGCCAGCAGCTTGCATAGGGGTATTGATGGCTACACCTTC. Drawing the rest from reference TRBV11-2 and TRBJ1-2, the complete variable domain is EAGVAQSPRYKIIEKRQSVAFWCNPISGHATLYWYQQILGQGPKLLIQFQNNGVVDDSQLPKDRFSAERLKGVDSTLKIQPAKLEDSAVYLCASSLHRGIDGYTFGSGTRLTVV.

The chain is built from TRBV25-1 and TRBJ2-3; 7 bases map to TRBD2. J gave up 0 bases and V 4 bases, and 10 bases lay outside the gene matches. The CDR3 is 17 residues long. Per germline, CDR1 MGHDK and CDR2 SYGVNS. DNA for the CDR3: TGTGCCAGCAGTGTAGTTGGGACTATGCTTAGCACAGATACGCAGTATTTT. The encoded protein is CASSVVGTMLSTDTQYF.